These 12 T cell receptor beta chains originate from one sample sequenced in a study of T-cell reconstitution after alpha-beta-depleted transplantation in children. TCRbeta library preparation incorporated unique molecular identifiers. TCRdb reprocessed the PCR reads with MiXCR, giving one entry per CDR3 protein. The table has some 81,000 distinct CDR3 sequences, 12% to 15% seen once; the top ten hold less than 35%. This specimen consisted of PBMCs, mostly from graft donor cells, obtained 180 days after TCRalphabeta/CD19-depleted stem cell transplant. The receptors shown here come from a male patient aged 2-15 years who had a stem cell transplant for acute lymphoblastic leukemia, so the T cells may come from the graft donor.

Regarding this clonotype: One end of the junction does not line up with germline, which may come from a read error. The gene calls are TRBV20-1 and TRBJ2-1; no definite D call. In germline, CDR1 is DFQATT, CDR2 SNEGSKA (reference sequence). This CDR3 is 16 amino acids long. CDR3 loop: CCARARRAEHYNEQFF. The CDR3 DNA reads TGCTGTGCTAGAGCCCGACGGGCCGAGCACTACAATGAGCAGTTCTTC.

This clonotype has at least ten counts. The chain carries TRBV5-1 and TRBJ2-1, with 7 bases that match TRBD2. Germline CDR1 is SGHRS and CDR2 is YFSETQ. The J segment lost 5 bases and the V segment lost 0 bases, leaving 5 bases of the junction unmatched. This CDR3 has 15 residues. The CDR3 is CASSLELAAHNEQFF. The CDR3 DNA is TGCGCCAGCAGCTTGGAGCTAGCGGCCCACAATGAGCAGTTCTTC.

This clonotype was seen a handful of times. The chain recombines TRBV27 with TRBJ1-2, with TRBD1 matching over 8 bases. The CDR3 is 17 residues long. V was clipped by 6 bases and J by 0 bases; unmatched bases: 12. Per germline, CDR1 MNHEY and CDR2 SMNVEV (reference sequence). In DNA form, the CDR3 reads TGTGCCAGCAGCCACCTCGGGACAGGATTTCCTAACTATGGCTACACCTTC. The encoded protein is CASSHLGTGFPNYGYTF.

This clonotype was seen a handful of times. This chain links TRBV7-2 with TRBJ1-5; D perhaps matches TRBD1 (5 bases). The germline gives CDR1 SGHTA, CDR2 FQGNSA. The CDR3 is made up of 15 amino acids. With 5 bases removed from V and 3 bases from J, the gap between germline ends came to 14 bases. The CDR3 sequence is CASSGLGRFNQPQHF. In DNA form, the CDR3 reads TGTGCCAGCAGCGGGTTGGGACGGTTCAATCAGCCCCAGCATTTT.

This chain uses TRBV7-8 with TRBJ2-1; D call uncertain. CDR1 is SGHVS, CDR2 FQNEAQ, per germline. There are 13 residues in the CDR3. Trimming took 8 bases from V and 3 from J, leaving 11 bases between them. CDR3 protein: CASLPLGYNEQFF. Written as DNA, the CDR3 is TGTGCCAGCCTTCCCCTCGGCTACAATGAGCAGTTCTTC.

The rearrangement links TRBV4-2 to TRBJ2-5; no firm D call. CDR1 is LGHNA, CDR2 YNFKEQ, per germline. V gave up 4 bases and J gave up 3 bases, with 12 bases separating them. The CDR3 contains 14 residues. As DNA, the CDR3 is TGTGCCAGCAGCCCCGGGCCGATTGAAGAGACCCAGTACTTC. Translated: CASSPGPIEETQYF.

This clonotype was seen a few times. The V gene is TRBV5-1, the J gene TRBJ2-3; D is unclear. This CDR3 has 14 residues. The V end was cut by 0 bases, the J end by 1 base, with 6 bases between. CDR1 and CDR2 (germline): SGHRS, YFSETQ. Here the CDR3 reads CASSLDPGTDTQYF. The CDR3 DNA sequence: TGCGCCAGCAGCTTGGATCCGGGCACAGATACGCAGTATTTT.

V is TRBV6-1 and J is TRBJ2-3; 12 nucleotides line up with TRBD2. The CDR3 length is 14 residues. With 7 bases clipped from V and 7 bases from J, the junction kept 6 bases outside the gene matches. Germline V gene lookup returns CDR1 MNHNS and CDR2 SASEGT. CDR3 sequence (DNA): TGTGCCAGCACCCGACTAGCGGGAGTCTATACGCAGTATTTT. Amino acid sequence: CASTRLAGVYTQYF.

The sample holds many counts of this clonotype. DNA of the CDR3: TGTGCCAGCAGCTTACAGTCCTACAATGAGCAGTTCTTC. It codes for CASSLQSYNEQFF. The chain recombines TRBV5-5 with TRBJ2-1; no clear D gene. V was trimmed by 2 bases and J by 1 base, leaving 4 bases between them. Germline CDR1 SGHKS, CDR2 YYEKEE (reference sequence). The CDR3 is made up of 13 amino acids.

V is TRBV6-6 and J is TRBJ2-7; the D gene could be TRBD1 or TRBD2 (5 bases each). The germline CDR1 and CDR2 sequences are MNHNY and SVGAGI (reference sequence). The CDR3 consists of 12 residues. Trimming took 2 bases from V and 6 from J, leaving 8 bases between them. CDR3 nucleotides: TGTGCCAGCAGTTACGGGGGTAGCGAGCAGTACTTC. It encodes CASSYGGSEQYF.

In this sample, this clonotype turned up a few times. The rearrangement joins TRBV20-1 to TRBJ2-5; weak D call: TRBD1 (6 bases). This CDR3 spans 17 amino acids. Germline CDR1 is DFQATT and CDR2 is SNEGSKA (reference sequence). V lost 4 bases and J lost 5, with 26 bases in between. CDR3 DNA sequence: TGCAGTGCTATTGTTAGGCCCCGGCACAGGGTGGGGGAGACCCAGTACTTC. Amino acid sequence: CSAIVRPRHRVGETQYF.

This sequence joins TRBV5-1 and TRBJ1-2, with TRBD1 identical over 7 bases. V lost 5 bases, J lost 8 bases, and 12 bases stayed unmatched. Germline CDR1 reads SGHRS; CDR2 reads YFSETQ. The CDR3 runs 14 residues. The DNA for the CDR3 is TGCGCCAGCAGACCTACTGACAGGGTTGGAGGCTACACCTTC. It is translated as CASRPTDRVGGYTF. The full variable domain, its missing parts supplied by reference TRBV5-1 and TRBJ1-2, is KAGVTQTPRYLIKTRGQQVTLSCSPISGHRSVSWYQQTPGQGLQFLFEYFSETQRNKGNFPGRFSGRQFSNSRSEMNVSTLELGDSALYLCASRPTDRVGGYTFGSGTRLTVV.